The 24 T cell receptor beta chains presented below share a single source sample, sequenced in a study of T cell responses to AZD1222 COVID-19 vaccine (dated by TCRdb to the early 2020s). The method was the immunoSEQ multiplex PCR assay. TCRdb took over this immuneACCESS table, retaining in-frame rearrangements with V and J assigned. Such tables are incomplete; in checked studies, under half of the missing clones stem from an unresolved V gene, and the remainder is unexplained. In this sample the table shows some 190,000 clones, 80% to 95% of which occur a single time. About 2.1% of the sample is taken by the ten largest. The label giving this sample's time point can be read as: about 28 days (+/-7) after the second vaccine dose. Sequenced here: peripheral blood, sampled 28 days after the second AZD1222 dose. These receptors were obtained from an adult who received the AZD1222 COVID-19 vaccine.

The chain uses TRBV7-2 and TRBJ2-3; the D gene is possibly TRBD2 (6 bases). Trimming removed 5 bases from V and 0 bases from J, with 15 bases in between. This CDR3 spans 16 amino acids. CDR1 is SGHTA and CDR2 is FQGNSA in the germline V gene. CDR3 nucleotides: TGTGCCAGCAGCCTTTTCGTAGCGGCGAGCACAGATACGCAGTATTTT. Translating gives CASSLFVAASTDTQYF. The full variable domain, completed using reference TRBV7-2 and TRBJ2-3, is GAGVSQSPSNKVTEKGKDVELRCDPISGHTALYWYRQSLGQGLEFLIYFQGNSAPDKSGLPSDRFSAERTGGSVSTLTIQRTQQEDSAVYLCASSLFVAASTDTQYFGPGTRLTVL.

The chain recombines TRBV7-3 with TRBJ2-5, with 8 bases matching TRBD2. This CDR3 contains 14 residues. V lost 5 bases and J lost 1; bases outside the gene matches: 3. Germline V CDR1 and CDR2: SGHTA, FQGTGA. The CDR3 nucleotides are TGTGCCAGCAGCCTCACTAGCGGCCAAGAGACCCAGTACTTC. It is translated as CASSLTSGQETQYF.

This clone was recorded only once. This chain links TRBV30 with TRBJ1-2; possibly TRBD1 for D (5 bases). Trimming shortened V by 1 base and J by 14 bases, and 14 bases separated the two germline ends. CDR3 size: 11 residues. From germline, CDR1 is GTSNPN and CDR2 SVGIG (reference sequence). CDR3: CAWSGTGPSTF. The DNA for the CDR3 is TGTGCCTGGAGTGGTACAGGCCCTAGTACCTTC.

V gene TRBV28 combines with J gene TRBJ1-2, with D hard to call. Germline V gene data show CDR1 as MDHEN and CDR2 as SYDVKM. The CDR3 has 13 amino acids. V lost 4 bases and J 8 bases, leaving 14 bases between the germline ends. The CDR3 here is CASSSGQDPGYTF. The CDR3 DNA reads as TGTGCCAGCAGTTCTGGGCAGGATCCGGGCTACACCTTC.

This CDR3 is CATSPGEGDSREQFF. CDR3 coding DNA: TGTGCCACCAGCCCGGGGGAGGGAGACTCCCGTGAGCAGTTCTTC. The chain joins TRBV15 to TRBJ2-1, with 7 bases fitting TRBD2. The CDR3 runs 15 residues. The junction had 13 bases not matched to a gene; V was cut back by 5 bases and J by 9 bases. Germline V gives CDR1 LNHNV, CDR2 YYDKDF (reference sequence).

The chain combines TRBV4-1 with TRBJ2-4; 9 nucleotides align to TRBD2. The CDR3 runs to 17 residues. Trimming removed 1 base from V and 1 base from J; junction bases left unmatched: 5. Germline CDR1 is MGHRA and CDR2 is YSYEKL. Written as DNA, the CDR3 is TGCGCCAGCAGCCAAGGACTAGCGGTTTCGGCCAAAAACATTCAGTACTTC. Amino acid sequence: CASSQGLAVSAKNIQYF.

The genes are TRBV18 and TRBJ2-2; TRBD1 agrees at 7 bases. CDR1 is KGHSH, CDR2 LQKENI, per germline. With V trimmed by 3 bases and J by 1 base, 5 bases remained unmatched. CDR3 length: 16 residues. CDR3 amino acids: CASSPTAGGNTGELFF. The CDR3, as DNA: TGTGCCAGCTCACCGACTGCAGGGGGGAACACCGGGGAGCTGTTTTTT. Full variable domain (remainder filled in from reference TRBV18 and TRBJ2-2): NAGVMQNPRHLVRRRGQEARLRCSPMKGHSHVYWYRQLPEEGLKFMVYLQKENIIDESGMPKERFSAEFPKEGPSILRIQQVVRGDSAAYFCASSPTAGGNTGELFFGEGSRLTVL.

This rearrangement joins TRBV20-1 to TRBJ1-5, with D possibly being TRBD1 (6 bases). Trimming left V 3 bases short and J 4 bases short, with 10 bases between. Germline values: CDR1 DFQATT, CDR2 SNEGSKA (reference sequence). The CDR3 loop spans 13 amino acids. The CDR3 is CSASGGPNQPQHF. The CDR3 bases are TGCAGTGCTAGTGGGGGGCCTAATCAGCCCCAGCATTTT.

The rearrangement links TRBV25-1 to TRBJ2-7; D uncertain. The ends were cut back, 7 bases at V and 5 bases at J, with 9 bases in the middle. Germline CDR1 MGHDK, CDR2 SYGVNS. This CDR3 region has 11 residues. CDR3 sequence reads: CASTRFHEQYF. The DNA for the CDR3 is TGTGCCAGCACCCGGTTCCACGAGCAGTACTTC.

This clone was seen once. The rearrangement joins TRBV7-6 to TRBJ2-4; weak D call: TRBD1 (5 bases). This CDR3 comprises 18 residues. The ends were cut back, 5 bases at V and 5 bases at J, with 25 bases in the middle. Germline loops: CDR1 SGHVS, CDR2 FNYEAQ. In DNA, the CDR3 is TGTGCCAGCAGCCTCCTATATGTACGTGGACCGACAGAAAACATTCAGTACTTC. As protein: CASSLLYVRGPTENIQYF.

V is TRBV5-1 and J is TRBJ2-7; TRBD2 is a possible D gene (5 bases). The length of the CDR3 is 14 residues. Germline CDR1 is SGHRS and CDR2 is YFSETQ. Trimming pared 2 bases from V and 2 bases from J, leaving 11 bases between. The chain's CDR3 is CASSFGGGTYEQYF. The CDR3 bases are TGCGCCAGCAGCTTCGGAGGAGGTACCTACGAGCAGTACTTC. Supplemented by reference TRBV5-1 and TRBJ2-7, the full variable domain reads KAGVTQTPRYLIKTRGQQVTLSCSPISGHRSVSWYQQTPGQGLQFLFEYFSETQRNKGNFPGRFSGRQFSNSRSEMNVSTLELGDSALYLCASSFGGGTYEQYFGPGTRLTVT.

The CDR3 region is CASSAGQGIMNTEAFF. The CDR3 region has the DNA TGTGCCAGCAGCGCTGGACAGGGGATAATGAACACTGAAGCTTTCTTT. The chain couples TRBV7-6 to TRBJ1-1, with 9 bases matching TRBD1. V was clipped by 5 bases and J by 0 bases; unmatched bases: 7. Germline V CDR1 and CDR2: SGHVS, FNYEAQ. The CDR3 sequence is 16 residues long. Filled out from reference TRBV7-6 and TRBJ1-1, the complete variable domain reads GAGVSQSPRYKVTKRGQDVALRCDPISGHVSLYWYRQALGQGPEFLTYFNYEAQQDKSGLPNDRFSAERPEGSISTLTIQRTEQRDSAMYRCASSAGQGIMNTEAFFGQGTRLTVV.

The V and J genes are TRBV5-1 and TRBJ2-1; TRBD2 matches at 9 bases. V lost 0 bases to trimming and J lost 4 bases; unmatched junction nucleotides: 5. This CDR3 has 16 residues. Per the germline V gene, CDR1 is SGHRS and CDR2 is YFSETQ. CDR3 nucleotide sequence: TGCGCCAGCAGCTTGGAGGGTAGCGGGGGTTACAATGAGCAGTTCTTC. It encodes CASSLEGSGGYNEQFF.

CDR3 residues: CASIPSTANTEAFF. The CDR3 DNA follows: TGTGCCAGCATTCCTAGCACAGCTAACACTGAAGCTTTCTTT. The chain carries TRBV6-6 and TRBJ1-1; no clear D gene. Trimming removed 7 bases from V and 2 bases from J, with 14 bases in between. The CDR3 totals 14 residues. The germline V gene encodes CDR1 MNHNY and CDR2 SVGAGI (reference sequence).

The J gene is TRBJ2-2, the V gene TRBV6-2 or TRBV6-3; unclear D gene. The CDR3 consists of 14 residues. With 5 bases removed from V and 5 bases from J, the gap between germline ends came to 12 bases. Germline V gives CDR1 MNHEY, CDR2 SVGEGT. This CDR3 is CASSTDPETGELFF. Here the CDR3 DNA reads TGTGCCAGCAGTACCGACCCAGAAACCGGGGAGCTGTTTTTT.

The chain couples TRBV6-5 to TRBJ1-2, with TRBD1 matching over 7 bases. V lost 7 bases to trimming and J lost 8 bases; unmatched junction nucleotides: 7. This CDR3 is 12 amino acids long. CDR1 is MNHEY, CDR2 SVGAGI, per germline. The chain's CDR3 is CASTLGGGGYTF. DNA for the CDR3: TGTGCCAGCACGTTGGGAGGGGGCGGCTACACCTTC.

V gene TRBV2 combines with J gene TRBJ2-4; the D gene is possibly TRBD1 (5 bases). Trimming took 2 bases from V and 2 from J, leaving 13 bases between them. This CDR3 contains 16 residues. The germline gives CDR1 SNHLY, CDR2 FYNNEI. CDR3 amino acids: CASSETPQGSKNIQYF. The CDR3, as DNA: TGTGCCAGCAGTGAAACCCCCCAGGGATCCAAAAACATTCAGTACTTC. Looking up the rest from reference TRBV2 and TRBJ2-4 gives the full variable domain: EPEVTQTPSHQVTQMGQEVILRCVPISNHLYFYWYRQILGQKVEFLVSFYNNEISEKSEIFDDQFSVERPDGSNFTLKIRSTKLEDSAMYFCASSETPQGSKNIQYFGAGTRLSVL.

V is TRBV12-3 or TRBV12-4 and J is TRBJ2-1; D not resolved. Between the trimmed V and J ends, which lost 6 bases and 10 bases, there was a span of 13 bases. The CDR3 is 12 amino acids. The CDR3 spells CASSVSPREQFF. The CDR3 DNA reads TGTGCCAGCAGCGTCAGCCCCAGGGAGCAGTTCTTC.

The gene calls are TRBV30 and TRBJ1-2, with TRBD1 as a possible D gene (5 bases). CDR1 and CDR2 from the germline V gene are GTSNPN and SVGIG (reference sequence). The CDR3 covers 13 residues. V was trimmed by 0 bases and J by 10 bases, leaving 15 bases between them. The DNA for the CDR3 is TGTGCCTGGAGTGTACGGGGCAGGCACTACTACACCTTC. Residues: CAWSVRGRHYYTF. Together with reference TRBV30 and TRBJ1-2, the CDR3 gives the full variable domain: SQTIHQWPATLVQPVGSPLSLECTVEGTSNPNLYWYRQAAGRGLQLLFYSVGIGQISSEVPQNLSASRPQDRQFILSSKKLLLSDSGFYLCAWSVRGRHYYTFGSGTRLTVV.

The rearrangement uses TRBV6-1 and TRBJ2-1, with D possibly being TRBD1 (5 bases). CDR3 length equals 16 residues. Trimming took off 4 bases at V and 5 bases at J, with 18 bases between the two ends. Germline V gene lookup returns CDR1 MNHNS and CDR2 SASEGT. CDR3 amino acids: CASSVTATLPDNEQFF. CDR3 DNA: TGTGCCAGCAGTGTGACAGCAACCCTCCCCGACAATGAGCAGTTCTTC.

The chain combines TRBV2 with TRBJ2-1; D tentatively fits TRBD1 or TRBD2 (6 bases each). The V gene lost 7 bases and the J gene lost 10 bases, with 11 bases spanning the gap. CDR1 is SNHLY and CDR2 is FYNNEI in the germline V gene. The CDR3 runs to 11 residues. The CDR3 nucleotides read TGTGCCAGCACCAGGAGGGGGGAGCAGTTCTTC. Its protein is CASTRRGEQFF.

V gene TRBV7-3 combines with J gene TRBJ1-6; no definite D call. The ends were cut back, 4 bases at V and 7 bases at J, with 11 bases in the middle. From germline, CDR1 is SGHTA and CDR2 FQGTGA. The CDR3 loop spans 14 amino acids. In DNA, the CDR3 is TGTGCCAGCAGCTCAGGATCGGAGAATTCACCCCTCCACTTT. Translated: CASSSGSENSPLHF.

The rearrangement uses TRBV19 and TRBJ1-2; a weak D match, TRBD1 (6 bases). This CDR3 is built from 15 residues. Germline CDR1 LNHDA, CDR2 SQIVND (reference sequence). Trimming took 4 bases from V and 1 from J, leaving 13 bases between them. CDR3 amino acids: CASSTGGASNYGYTF. CDR3 sequence (DNA): TGTGCCAGTAGTACGGGGGGGGCGAGTAACTATGGCTACACCTTC. Full variable domain (rest looked up from reference TRBV19 and TRBJ1-2): DGGITQSPKYLFRKEGQNVTLSCEQNLNHDAMYWYRQDPGQGLRLIYYSQIVNDFQKGDIAEGYSVSREKKESFPLTVTSAQKNPTAFYLCASSTGGASNYGYTFGSGTRLTVV.

J is TRBJ1-2 and V is TRBV28, with 7 bases that match TRBD1. CDR3 size: 15 residues. Germline V gene data show CDR1 as MDHEN and CDR2 as SYDVKM. The J segment lost 4 bases and the V segment lost 6 bases, leaving 11 bases of the junction unmatched. The DNA of the CDR3 is TGTGCCAGCAGCCCCTACCAGGGGGGACTCTATGGCTACACCTTC. Protein sequence: CASSPYQGGLYGYTF.